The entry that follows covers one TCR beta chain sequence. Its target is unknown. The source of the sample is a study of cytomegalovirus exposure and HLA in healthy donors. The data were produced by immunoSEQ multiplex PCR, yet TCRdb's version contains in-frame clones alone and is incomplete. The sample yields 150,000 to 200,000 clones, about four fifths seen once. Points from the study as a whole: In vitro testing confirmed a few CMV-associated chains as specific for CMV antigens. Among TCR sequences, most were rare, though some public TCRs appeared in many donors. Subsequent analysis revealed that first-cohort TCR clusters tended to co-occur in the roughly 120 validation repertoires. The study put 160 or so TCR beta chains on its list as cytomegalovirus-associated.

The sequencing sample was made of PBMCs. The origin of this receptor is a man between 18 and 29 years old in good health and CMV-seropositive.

CDR3 sequence: CAWSQRFTGVSGNTIYF. The CDR3 DNA is TGTGCCTGGAGCCAACGCTTTACAGGGGTCTCTGGAAACACCATATATTTT. The chain carries TRBV30 and TRBJ1-3, with 7 positions matching TRBD1. This CDR3 spans 17 amino acids. CDR1 is GTSNPN and CDR2 is SVGIG in the germline V gene (reference sequence). V gave up 3 bases and J gave up 0 bases; unmatched junction bases: 11.